This passage covers 6 T cell receptor beta chains from one sample sequenced in a study of blood T cell repertoires in COVID-19. Generated by immunoSEQ multiplex PCR, the TCRdb table keeps only in-frame clones and is missing some. The sample has more than 90,000 clones, 70% to 90% seen once. The sample taken for sequencing was peripheral blood. The receptor set was obtained from a middle-aged man with acute or convalescent COVID-19.

CDR3 coding DNA: TGTGCCAGCAGTCAGGCGGTCGGGGATCAGCCCCAGCATTTT. This encodes CASSQAVGDQPQHF. The chain joins TRBV27 to TRBJ1-5, with D hard to call. Germline V lookup: CDR1 MNHEY, CDR2 SMNVEV (reference sequence). V lost 5 bases, J lost 5 bases, and 13 bases lay in between. This CDR3 spans 14 amino acids.

This clone was counted many times. The chain carries TRBV12-2 and TRBJ1-1. TRBV12-2 is marked as a pseudogene. This CDR3 is built from 15 residues. CDR3 in amino acids: CASRPYPRENTEAFF. The CDR3 DNA follows: TGTGCAAGTCGCCCATACCCCCGGGAGAACACTGAAGCTTTCTTT.

J is TRBJ2-1 and V is TRBV18, with 8 nucleotides matching TRBD2. J gave up 3 bases and V 6 bases, and 7 bases lay outside the gene matches. This CDR3 comprises 15 residues. Germline CDR1 reads KGHSH; CDR2 reads LQKENI. The CDR3 reads CASSQAGEFYNEQFF. The DNA of the CDR3 is TGTGCCAGCTCGCAAGCGGGAGAATTCTACAATGAGCAGTTCTTC. Filled out from reference TRBV18 and TRBJ2-1, the complete variable domain reads NAGVMQNPRHLVRRRGQEARLRCSPMKGHSHVYWYRQLPEEGLKFMVYLQKENIIDESGMPKERFSAEFPKEGPSILRIQQVVRGDSAAYFCASSQAGEFYNEQFFGPGTRLTVL.

This clone has only a few counts. This chain joins TRBV6-5 and TRBJ1-6; TRBD1 agrees at 7 bases. The germline V gene has CDR1 MNHEY and CDR2 SVGAGI. This CDR3 region has 15 residues. Unmatched junction bases numbered 3, after V lost 6 bases and J lost 1 base. In nucleotides, the CDR3 is TGTGCCAGCAGGGCAGGGGGATCCTATAATTCACCCCTCCACTTT. Translation: CASRAGGSYNSPLHF.

V gene TRBV11-1 combines with J gene TRBJ2-7; a possible D gene is TRBD2 (6 bases). Germline values: CDR1 SGHAT, CDR2 FQDESV (reference sequence). V shed 5 bases and J shed 5 bases, with 19 bases lying between them. The CDR3 covers 15 residues. CDR3 sequence reads: CASSPPFGRVNEQYF. The CDR3 coding sequence is TGTGCCAGCAGCCCCCCTTTCGGGAGAGTGAACGAGCAGTACTTC. The whole variable domain, remainder taken from reference TRBV11-1 and TRBJ2-7, is EAEVAQSPRYKITEKSQAVAFWCDPISGHATLYWYRQILGQGPELLVQFQDESVVDDSQLPKDRFSAERLKGVDSTLKIQPAELGDSAMYLCASSPPFGRVNEQYFGPGTRLTVT.

The chain carries TRBV2 and TRBJ2-7, with 12 bases matching TRBD2. The CDR3 length is 15 residues. In germline, CDR1 is SNHLY, CDR2 FYNNEI. J gave up 6 bases and V 7 bases, and 10 bases lay outside the gene matches. The CDR3: CASIPRLAGVPEQYF. For the CDR3, the DNA is TGTGCCAGCATTCCTCGACTAGCGGGAGTCCCCGAGCAGTACTTC.